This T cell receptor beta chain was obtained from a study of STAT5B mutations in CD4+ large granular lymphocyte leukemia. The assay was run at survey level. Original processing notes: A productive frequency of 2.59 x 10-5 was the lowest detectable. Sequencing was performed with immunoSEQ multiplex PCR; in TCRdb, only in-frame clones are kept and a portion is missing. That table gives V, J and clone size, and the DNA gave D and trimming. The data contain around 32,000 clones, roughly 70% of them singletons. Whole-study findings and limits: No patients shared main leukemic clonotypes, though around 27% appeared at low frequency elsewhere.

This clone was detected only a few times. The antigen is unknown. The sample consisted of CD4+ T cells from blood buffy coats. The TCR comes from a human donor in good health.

Here the CDR3 reads CASSQLQGWRAFF. In DNA, the CDR3 is TGTGCCAGCAGCCAACTACAGGGTTGGAGAGCTTTCTTT. The genes are TRBV6-5 and TRBJ1-1, with TRBD1 as a possible D gene (6 bases). Between the trimmed V and J ends, which lost 6 bases and 10 bases, there was a span of 18 bases. Looked up from germline, CDR1 is MNHEY and CDR2 is SVGAGI. This CDR3 spans 13 amino acids.